This TCR beta chain was obtained from a study of T cells after yellow fever vaccination. In the study overall: Fractions of low cell number were prepared using SMART-Seq v4 Ultra Low Input. Findings and caveats of the study: Abundant clonotypes from the bulk population could have been carried over as contaminants into FACS-sorted repertoires.

TCRdb reprocessed the 5' RACE reads via MiXCR and lists one record per CDR3 protein. The sample lists some 400,000 distinct CDR3 sequences; around 20% were seen once. As for this clonotype: The antigen remains undetermined.

The sequencing here drew on PBMCs, taken before the yellow fever booster vaccination. The source of this sequence is a man aged 18-30 years who received the YFV17D yellow fever vaccine.

CDR3 sequence: CASSAAQGFNSPLHF. CDR3 nucleotide sequence: TGTGCCAGCAGCGCAGCGCAGGGGTTTAATTCACCCCTCCACTTT. This chain connects TRBV7-2 to TRBJ1-6; D possibly corresponds to TRBD1 (6 bases). This CDR3 spans 15 amino acids. Germline V gives CDR1 SGHTA, CDR2 FQGNSA. Between the trimmed V and J ends, which lost 5 bases and 6 bases, there was a span of 14 bases.